This entry lists 3 T cell receptor beta chains sequenced from one sample in a study of T cell responses to AZD1222 COVID-19 vaccine. TCRdb keeps only in-frame clones here, not all; method: immunoSEQ multiplex PCR. Of approximately 110,000 clones detected, approximately 90% appear once; the ten largest clones hold 4% to 5.5%. The sample in question was peripheral blood, obtained on day 0 of AZD1222 vaccination. The source of these receptors is an adult in good health.

The chain has TRBV18 and TRBJ2-7; TRBD1 is a possible D gene (6 bases). The germline V gene has CDR1 KGHSH and CDR2 LQKENI. Trimming removed 2 bases at V and 2 bases at J, with 7 bases between. This CDR3 contains 13 residues. CDR3 region: CASSPGQPYEQYF. The CDR3 DNA reads as TGTGCCAGCTCACCAGGACAGCCCTACGAGCAGTACTTC.

This clone was observed once. The chain recombines TRBV6-5 with TRBJ1-3, with TRBD1 as a possible D gene (5 bases). Germline V gene sequence: CDR1 MNHEY, CDR2 SVGAGI. The CDR3 loop spans 15 amino acids. The V end was cut by 4 bases, the J end by 3 bases, with 13 bases between. CDR3: CASSSRGVGGNTIYF. CDR3 sequence (DNA): TGTGCCAGCAGTTCAAGAGGGGTCGGTGGAAACACCATATATTTT.

This clone has a count of ten or more. This chain connects TRBV18 to TRBJ1-1; no reliable D call. Trimming left V 2 bases short and J 4 bases short, with 11 bases between. The CDR3 sequence is 14 residues long. In germline, CDR1 is KGHSH, CDR2 LQKENI. DNA of the CDR3: TGTGCCAGCTCACCAGCATCCGCGGGCACTGAAGCTTTCTTT. Translated, it gives CASSPASAGTEAFF.